This record looks at one T cell receptor (beta chain) sequence and its context. The antigen it binds to is not known. Base qualities are missing; no much larger clone stands one base away. These data are taken from a study of cytomegalovirus exposure and HLA in healthy donors (dated by TCRdb to about 2017). For the wider study: The 650 to 750 repertoires of the first cohort and the 120 validation repertoires were produced on the same platform, according to a later analysis. The aim of the study was to test whether cataloging public T cell receptors could identify signatures of past pathogen exposure. Besides the first cohort of roughly 660 subjects, a separate validation cohort made up of roughly 120 different subjects was used. High-throughput TCR immunosequencing, statistical association of individual TCRs with disease status, and machine learning were combined to predict cytomegalovirus infection status. Study-level results and caveats: Most TCR sequences were observed very rarely across donors, whereas some public TCRs were present in many individuals. In a later analysis, TCRs clustered in the first cohort were found to also tend to co-occur in the 130 or so validation repertoires, with around 94% of cluster scores above 0. Three of the identified cytomegalovirus-associated TCR beta chains were confirmed in vitro to be specific for cytomegalovirus antigens. The study gave a list of about 150 TCR beta chains associated with cytomegalovirus. It was suggested by the authors that the approach could potentially be generalized to other disease states and immunological phenotypes. The classifier was reported to diagnose cytomegalovirus status with high specificity and sensitivity in both the original cohort and the validation cohort. A later analysis had no HLA typing for the validation cohort, so co-occurrence there was scored across all 110 or so repertoires.

Including cysteine and phenylalanine, the CDR3 has 16 amino acids. The read is trimmed to its CDR3 DNA, 48 bases read in frame from base 1. Based on the germline V gene, the CDR1 and CDR2 sequences are SGDLS and YYNGEE. Unmatched junction bases come to 12, with V trimmed by 4 bases and J by 5 bases. Preparation of the library involved the immunoSEQ multiplex PCR assay. In the paper's pipeline: A statistical classification framework was built for diagnosing cytomegalovirus status from the catalog of TCR beta chain sequences. What TCRdb holds here is the immuneACCESS table cut down to in-frame rearrangements. Part of the clones is not present; checked against another copy, under half of the missing clones reflect an unresolved V gene, and the others are unexplained. V and J calls plus clone size are reproduced from that table; the DNA served to infer D and trimming. Present in this sample are 190,000 or so clones, more than 65% of which were seen just once. The ten largest account for around 2.8% of the sample.

Separate from the approximately 730-subject first cohort, the validation cohort of over 90 subjects was the group to which the donors belonged. The chain is made from TRBV9 and TRBJ1-2; 9 bases in the middle match TRBD1. This clonotype originated in a woman in her late teens or twenties in good health and CMV-seropositive. The material sequenced was PBMCs. The sequenced DNA is TGTGCCAGCAGCTCACTACAGGGGGCCAATGGGTATGGCTACACCTTC. Its translation is CASSSLQGANGYGYTF.